The TCR beta chain under discussion was sequenced for a study of shared clonotypes between healthy human individuals. Study outcomes and limitations: Sorted-subset sequencing was shown by rarefaction to be incomplete despite large depth.

The CDR3 has 17 residues. Germline V lookup: CDR1 SGHDT, CDR2 YYEEEE. The trim removed 4 bases at V and 1 base at J, leaving 8 bases unmatched. Partitioning of CD4+ cells yielded a CD45RA+ naive subset and a CD45RA-negative memory subset. As to this clone: As yet, its antigen is unknown.

Running of the assay took place at deep level. The material for each subset, its genomic DNA, was split evenly across several immunoSEQ plates. Assay: immunoSEQ multiplex PCR; the TCRdb copy retains only in-frame clones and omits some. The data contain more than 2,000,000 clones, just over 90% of them seen just once; the ten biggest clones take up under 0.15%. The V and J genes are TRBV5-6 and TRBJ2-2, with TRBD1 identical over 9 bases. The material sequenced was naive CD4+ T cells sorted from blood. Subset: CD45RA+ positively selected. This TCR derives from a man aged 18 to 29 in good health. The DNA for the CDR3 is TGTGCCAGCAGCCGTCGCCGGACAGGGGTGAACACCGGGGAGCTGTTTTTT. Its protein is CASSRRRTGVNTGELFF.